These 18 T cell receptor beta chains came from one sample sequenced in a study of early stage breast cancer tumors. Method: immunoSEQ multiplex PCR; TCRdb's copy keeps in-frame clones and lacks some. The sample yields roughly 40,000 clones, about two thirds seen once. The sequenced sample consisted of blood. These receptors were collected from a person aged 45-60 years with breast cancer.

The CDR3 DNA sequence: TGCGCCAGCCCCTCCCCCCAGCGCGGTAACGAGCAGTACTTC. Its translation: CASPSPQRGNEQYF. The chain carries TRBV5-1 and TRBJ2-7; unclear D gene. Per germline, CDR1 SGHRS and CDR2 YFSETQ. This CDR3 is 14 amino acids long. V lost 7 bases and J 5 bases, leaving 19 bases between the germline ends.

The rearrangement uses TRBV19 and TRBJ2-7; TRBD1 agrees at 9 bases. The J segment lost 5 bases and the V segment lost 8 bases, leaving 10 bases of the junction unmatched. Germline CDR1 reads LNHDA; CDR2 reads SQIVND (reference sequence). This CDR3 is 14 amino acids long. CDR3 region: CASQTGQGRDEQYF. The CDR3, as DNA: TGTGCCAGTCAAACGGGACAGGGACGCGACGAGCAGTACTTC.

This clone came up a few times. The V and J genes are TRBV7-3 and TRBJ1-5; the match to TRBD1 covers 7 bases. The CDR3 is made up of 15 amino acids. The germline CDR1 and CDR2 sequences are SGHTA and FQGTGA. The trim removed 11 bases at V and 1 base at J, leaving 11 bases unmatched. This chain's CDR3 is CALSWDRESNQPQHF. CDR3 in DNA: TGTGCCCTATCGTGGGACAGAGAGAGCAATCAGCCCCAGCATTTT.

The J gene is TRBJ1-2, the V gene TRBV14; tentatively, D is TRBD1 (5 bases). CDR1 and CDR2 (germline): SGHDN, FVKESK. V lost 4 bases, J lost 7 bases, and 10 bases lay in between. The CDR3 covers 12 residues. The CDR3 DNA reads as TGTGCCAGCAGCCGCAGGGAAAGTGGCTACACCTTC. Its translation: CASSRRESGYTF.

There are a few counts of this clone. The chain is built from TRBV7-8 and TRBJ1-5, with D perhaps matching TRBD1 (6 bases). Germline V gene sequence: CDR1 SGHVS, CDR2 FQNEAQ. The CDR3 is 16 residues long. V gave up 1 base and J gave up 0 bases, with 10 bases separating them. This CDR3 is CASSLVGRGSNQPQHF. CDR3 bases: TGTGCCAGCAGCTTAGTGGGCAGGGGTAGCAATCAGCCCCAGCATTTT.

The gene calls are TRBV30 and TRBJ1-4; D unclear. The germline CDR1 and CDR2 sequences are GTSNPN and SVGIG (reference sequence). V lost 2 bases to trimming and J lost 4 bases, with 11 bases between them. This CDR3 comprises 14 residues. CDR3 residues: CAWSYGIFNEKLFF. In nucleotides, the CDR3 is TGTGCCTGGAGTTATGGCATATTTAATGAAAAACTGTTTTTT.

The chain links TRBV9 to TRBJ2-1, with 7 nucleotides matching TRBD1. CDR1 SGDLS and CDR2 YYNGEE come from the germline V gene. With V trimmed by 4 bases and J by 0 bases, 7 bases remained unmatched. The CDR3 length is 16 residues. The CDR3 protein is CASSRRQGSSYNEQFF. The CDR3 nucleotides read TGTGCCAGCAGCAGGCGACAGGGAAGCTCCTACAATGAGCAGTTCTTC.

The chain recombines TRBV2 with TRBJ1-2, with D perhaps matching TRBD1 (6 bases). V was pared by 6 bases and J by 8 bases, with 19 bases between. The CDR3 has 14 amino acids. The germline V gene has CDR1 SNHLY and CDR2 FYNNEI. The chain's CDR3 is CASSPTGKGGGYTF. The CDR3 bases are TGTGCCAGCAGCCCAACAGGGAAGGGGGGGGGCTACACCTTC.

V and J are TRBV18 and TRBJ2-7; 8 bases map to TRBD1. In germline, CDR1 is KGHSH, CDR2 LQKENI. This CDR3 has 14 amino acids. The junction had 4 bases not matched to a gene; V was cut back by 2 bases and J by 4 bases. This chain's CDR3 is CASSPTGGGYEQYF. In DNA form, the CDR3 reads TGTGCCAGCTCACCAACAGGGGGAGGTTACGAGCAGTACTTC.

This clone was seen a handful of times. The CDR3, as DNA: TGCGCCAGCAGCTTGGTGGAGGGCGGCTACACCTTC. Encoded protein: CASSLVEGGYTF. The chain has TRBV5-1 and TRBJ1-2; no clear D gene. CDR1 and CDR2 (germline): SGHRS, YFSETQ. The CDR3 extends over 12 amino acids. V was clipped by 0 bases and J by 8 bases, with 8 bases between them.

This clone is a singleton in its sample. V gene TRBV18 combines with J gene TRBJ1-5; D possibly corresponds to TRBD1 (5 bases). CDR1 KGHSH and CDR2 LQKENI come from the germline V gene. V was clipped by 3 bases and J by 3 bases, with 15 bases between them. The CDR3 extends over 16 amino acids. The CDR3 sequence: CASSPTPGGTNQPQHF. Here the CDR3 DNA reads TGTGCCAGCTCACCTACCCCGGGAGGGACCAATCAGCCCCAGCATTTT.

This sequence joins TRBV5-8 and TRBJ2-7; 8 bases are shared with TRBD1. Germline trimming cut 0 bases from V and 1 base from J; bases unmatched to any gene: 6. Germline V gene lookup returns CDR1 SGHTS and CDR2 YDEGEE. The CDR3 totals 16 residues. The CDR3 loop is CASSLAGGAKSYEQYV. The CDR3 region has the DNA TGTGCCAGCAGCTTGGCAGGGGGCGCAAAGTCCTACGAGCAGTACGTC.

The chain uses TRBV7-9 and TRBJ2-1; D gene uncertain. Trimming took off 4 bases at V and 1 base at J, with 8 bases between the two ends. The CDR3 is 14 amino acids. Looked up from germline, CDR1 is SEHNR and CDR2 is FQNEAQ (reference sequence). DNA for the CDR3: TGTGCCAGCAGCTCCCTGGAGTCCTACAATGAGCAGTTCTTC. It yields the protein CASSSLESYNEQFF.

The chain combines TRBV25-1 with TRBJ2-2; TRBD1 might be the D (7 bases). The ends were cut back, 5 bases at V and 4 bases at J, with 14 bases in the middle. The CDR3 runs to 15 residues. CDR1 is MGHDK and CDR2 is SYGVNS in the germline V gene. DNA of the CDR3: TGTGCCAGCAGTATGGAGGGGGCGGGCACCGGGGAGCTGTTTTTT. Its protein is CASSMEGAGTGELFF.

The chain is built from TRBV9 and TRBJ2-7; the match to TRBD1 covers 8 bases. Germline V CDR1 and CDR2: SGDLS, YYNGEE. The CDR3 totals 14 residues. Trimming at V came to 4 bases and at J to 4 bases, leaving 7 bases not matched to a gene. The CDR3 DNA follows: TGTGCCAGCAGCTCCTGGACAGGGCGTTACGAGCAGTACGTC. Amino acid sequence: CASSSWTGRYEQYV.

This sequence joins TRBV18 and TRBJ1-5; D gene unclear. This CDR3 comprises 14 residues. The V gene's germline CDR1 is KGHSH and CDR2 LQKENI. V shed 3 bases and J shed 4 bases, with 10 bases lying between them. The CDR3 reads CASSPGSGNQPQHF. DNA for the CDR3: TGTGCCAGCTCACCGGGTTCGGGTAATCAGCCCCAGCATTTT.

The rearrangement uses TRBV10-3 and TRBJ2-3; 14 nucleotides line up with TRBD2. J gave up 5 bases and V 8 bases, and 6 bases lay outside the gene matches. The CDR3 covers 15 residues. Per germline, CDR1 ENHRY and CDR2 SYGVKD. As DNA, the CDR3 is TGTGCCATCCGCTCGACTAGCGGGGGGGGAGATACGCAGTATTTT. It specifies CAIRSTSGGGDTQYF.

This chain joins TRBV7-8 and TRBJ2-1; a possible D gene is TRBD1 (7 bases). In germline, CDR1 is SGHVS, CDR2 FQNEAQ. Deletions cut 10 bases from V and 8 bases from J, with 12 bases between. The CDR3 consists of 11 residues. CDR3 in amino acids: CATGGFDEQFF. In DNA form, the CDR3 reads TGTGCCACAGGGGGGTTCGATGAGCAGTTCTTC.